This TCR beta chain appears in the sequencing data of a study of breast tumors, draining lymph nodes, adjacent tissues. TCRdb reprocessed the multiplex PCR reads with MiXCR, giving one entry per CDR3 protein. The repertoire holds 200,000 or so distinct CDR3 sequences, with roughly 29% as singletons. The study's findings and limits: Data fit most tumor T cells coming from lymph node, expanding in tumor.

Germline V gene data show CDR1 as DFQATT and CDR2 as SNEGSKA (reference sequence). Trimming at V came to 6 bases and at J to 6 bases, leaving 8 bases not matched to a gene. The CDR3 spans 14 residues. This clonotype has just a few counts. Its target is unknown. A much larger clone differs by one base, so this may be a read error. Breast cancer patients provided tissue from their axillary draining lymph nodes. Sequences were obtained from axillary lymph node tissue. The chain has TRBV20-1 and TRBJ2-7, with TRBD2 matching over 13 bases. The clonotype originates from a female donor with breast cancer. Some clones in this sample may be carry-over from other donors' samples. CDR3 nucleotides: TGCAGTGCGAGGGGGACTAGCGGGATTTCCGAGCAGTACTTC. This sequence encodes CSARGTSGISEQYF.